This T cell receptor (beta chain) is from a study of CD8+CD57+ T cells in acquired aplastic anemia. This clonotype has a single count. Genomic DNA was employed as the template in profiling TCR beta VDJ and CDR3. MiXCR was run by TCRdb on the reads, yielding one entry per CDR3 protein. The repertoire includes 180,000 or so distinct CDR3 sequences, around half of them detected once, and roughly 1.8% sits in the top ten. V was clipped by 6 bases and J by 0 bases, with 11 bases between them. Germline V CDR1 and CDR2: SQVTM, ANQGSEA. The CDR3 is made up of 13 amino acids. CD8+CD57+ cell expansion had been shown by flow cytometry in patients chosen for sequencing. All participating patients were living with severe acquired aplastic anemia.

The sequencing input was sorted CD4+, CD8+, or CD8+CD57+ T cells (not recorded which) from PBMCs. This rearrangement joins TRBV29-1 to TRBJ1-1; a weak D match, TRBD1 (6 bases). The clonotype comes from a human donor with aplastic anemia. CDR3 nucleotide sequence: TGCAGCGTCGCAGGGGACATGAACACTGAAGCTTTCTTT. Translation gives CSVAGDMNTEAFF.